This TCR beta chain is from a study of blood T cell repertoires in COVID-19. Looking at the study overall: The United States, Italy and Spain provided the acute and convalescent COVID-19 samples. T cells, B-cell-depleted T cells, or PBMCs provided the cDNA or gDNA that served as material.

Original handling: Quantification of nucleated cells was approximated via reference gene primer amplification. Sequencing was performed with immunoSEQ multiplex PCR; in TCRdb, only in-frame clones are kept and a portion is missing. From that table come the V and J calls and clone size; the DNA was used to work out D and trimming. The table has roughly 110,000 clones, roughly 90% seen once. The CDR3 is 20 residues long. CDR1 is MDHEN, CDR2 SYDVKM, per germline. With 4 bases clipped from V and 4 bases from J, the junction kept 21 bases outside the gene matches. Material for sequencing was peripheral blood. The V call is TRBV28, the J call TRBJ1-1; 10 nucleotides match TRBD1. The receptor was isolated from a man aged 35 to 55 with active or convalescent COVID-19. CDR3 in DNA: TGTGCCAGCAGTTGGCCCGAGGGACAGGGGATTATGGGGGAGAGCACTGAAGCTTTCTTT. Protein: CASSWPEGQGIMGESTEAFF.